This T cell receptor beta chain was identified during a study of T cell changes during pregnancy in multiple sclerosis. The CDR3 runs 14 residues. Unmatched junction bases numbered 3, after V lost 1 base and J lost 4 bases. Germline assignment: CDR1 SGHTA and CDR2 FQGNSA. Some clones are missing from TCRdb's copy, which holds only in-frame ones; the method was immunoSEQ multiplex PCR. The profile shows 70,000 to 95,000 clones, nearly 95% of them singletons. The TCR was taken from a female donor in good health, enrolled as a control in a pregnancy study. The chain has TRBV7-2 and TRBJ1-2; the match to TRBD1 covers 7 bases. The material sequenced was peripheral blood, taken after pregnancy. The CDR3, as DNA: TGTGCCAGCAGCTTAGATTGGACAGGCTATGGCTACACCTTC. As protein: CASSLDWTGYGYTF.